This paragraph covers one T cell receptor beta chain sequence. The sample is drawn from a study of blood T cell repertoires in COVID-19. Study-wide context: The United States, Italy and Spain provided the acute and convalescent COVID-19 samples.

With 9 bases clipped from V and 0 bases from J, the junction kept 4 bases outside the gene matches. This CDR3 contains 14 residues. Germline assignment: CDR1 LNHDA and CDR2 SQIVND (reference sequence). Original handling: Reference gene primer amplification gave estimated nucleated cell counts. Profiling relied on immunoSEQ multiplex PCR, and the TCRdb table lists in-frame clones only, not all of them. V, J and clone size are taken as reported in that table, and D and trimming were inferred from the DNA itself. The sample shows some 120,000 clones, around 83% of them seen only once. The chain joins TRBV19 to TRBJ1-3; 8 nucleotides match TRBD1. Sequencing input: peripheral blood. The origin of this receptor is a man at least 80 years old with active or convalescent COVID-19. CDR3 amino acids: CASRDRGSGNTIYF. CDR3 nucleotides: TGTGCCAGCAGAGACAGGGGCTCTGGAAACACCATATATTTT.